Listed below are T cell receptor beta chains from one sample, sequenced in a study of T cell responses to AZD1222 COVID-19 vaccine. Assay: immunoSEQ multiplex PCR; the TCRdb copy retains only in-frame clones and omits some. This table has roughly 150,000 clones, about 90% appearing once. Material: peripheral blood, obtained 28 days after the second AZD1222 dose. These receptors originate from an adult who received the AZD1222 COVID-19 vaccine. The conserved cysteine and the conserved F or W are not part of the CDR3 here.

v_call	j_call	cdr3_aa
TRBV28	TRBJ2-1	ASEGLAGGAQF
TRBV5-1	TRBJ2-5	ASSLGDGPGETQY
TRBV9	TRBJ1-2	ASNRDRGFHDGYT
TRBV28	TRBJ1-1	ASSRGDRVNTEAF
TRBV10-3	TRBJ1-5	AIGQGAYSNQPQH
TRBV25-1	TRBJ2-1	ASGSDNEQF
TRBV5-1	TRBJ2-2	ASSFGTGGAGELF
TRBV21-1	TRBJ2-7	ASSKEAIGDEQY
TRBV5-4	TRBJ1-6	ASSPGGAGNSPLH
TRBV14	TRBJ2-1	ASSEKRVAASSYNEQF
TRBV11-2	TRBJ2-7	ASSLDKAGLPYEQY
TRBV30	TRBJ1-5	AWSVPGYPQH
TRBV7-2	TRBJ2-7	ASSSVTSVDEQY
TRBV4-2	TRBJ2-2	ASSQVSQGADTGELF
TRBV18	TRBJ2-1	ASSPRGRGRGAYNEQF
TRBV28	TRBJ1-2	ASSPGTGGNYGYT
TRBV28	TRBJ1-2	ASSTQVYYGYT
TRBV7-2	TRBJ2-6	ASRATGFSGANVLT
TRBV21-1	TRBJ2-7	ASSKGGTRHEQY
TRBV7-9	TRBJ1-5	ASGGGYSNQPQH
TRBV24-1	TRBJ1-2	ATSESTGNYGYT
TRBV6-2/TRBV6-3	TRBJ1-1	ASSLRGGRYTEAF
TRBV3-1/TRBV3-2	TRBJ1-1	ASSQGYVLNTEAF
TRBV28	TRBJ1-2	ASSTRTPNRLGYT
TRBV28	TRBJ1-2	ASSPKFNYGYT
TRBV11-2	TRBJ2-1	ASSLRTDNEQF
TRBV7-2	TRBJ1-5	ASSLETGYSNQPQH
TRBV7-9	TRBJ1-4	ASSLQGYEKLF
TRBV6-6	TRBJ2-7	ATGPRGLYEQY